Sequencing of this T cell receptor (beta chain) was carried out in a study of cytomegalovirus exposure and HLA in healthy donors. Broader study findings: Among CMV-associated TCR beta chains, most appeared HLA-restricted in a later analysis. Altogether, 160 or so TCR beta chains were recorded as cytomegalovirus-associated.

Comments on this clone: The target antigen is unknown.

This CDR3 has 15 amino acids. V lost 6 bases to trimming and J lost 0 bases; unmatched junction nucleotides: 5. Looked up from germline, CDR1 is SNHLY and CDR2 is FYNNEI. PCR used 60 Vbeta primers and 13 Jbeta primers. Produced via immunoSEQ multiplex PCR; TCRdb's table is partial and in-frame only. The table shows around 90,000 clones, with 85% occurring only once. The sequence was collected from a man aged 35 to 55 in good health and CMV-seropositive. The sample consisted of PBMCs. The rearrangement links TRBV2 to TRBJ1-5, with 7 bases identical to TRBD1. For the CDR3, the DNA is TGTGCCAGCAGCAGCCGACAGGGTAGCAATCAGCCCCAGCATTTT. The encoded protein is CASSSRQGSNQPQHF.